Listed here are 3 T cell receptor beta chains from one sample, sequenced in a study of blood T cell repertoires in COVID-19. The assay was immunoSEQ multiplex PCR, and TCRdb's table has in-frame clones only and misses some. The sample holds about 190,000 clones; roughly 78% are singletons and the top ten take under 3.5%. The sample taken for sequencing was peripheral blood. These receptors were collected from a woman of 80 years or more with active or convalescent COVID-19.

In this sample, this clone turned up a few times. V usage is TRBV5-4 and J usage is TRBJ1-2, with 8 bases matching TRBD1. In germline, CDR1 is SGHNT, CDR2 YYREEE (reference sequence). The CDR3 is 15 residues long. Trimming cost V 1 base and J 1 base; bases outside gene matches: 3. The CDR3 DNA reads as TGTGCCAGCAGCTTGAGACAGGGGATTAACTATGGCTACACCTTC. As protein: CASSLRQGINYGYTF.

This clone turned up a few times. V usage is TRBV7-2 and J usage is TRBJ1-5, with TRBD1 identical over 8 bases. This CDR3 has 15 amino acids. V shed 5 bases and J 0 bases; nucleotides not matched to a gene: 3. Germline CDR1 reads SGHTA; CDR2 reads FQGNSA. The CDR3 loop reads CASSRQGYSNQPQHF. The CDR3 DNA is TGTGCCAGCAGCAGACAGGGGTATAGCAATCAGCCCCAGCATTTT.

The gene calls are TRBV19 and TRBJ2-2, with TRBD2 matching over 14 bases. V was pared by 5 bases and J by 1 base, with 3 bases of the junction left unmatched. Germline loops: CDR1 LNHDA, CDR2 SQIVND (reference sequence). This CDR3 region has 17 residues. This CDR3 reads CASSGGLAGGNTGELFF. The CDR3 coding sequence is TGTGCCAGTAGTGGCGGACTAGCGGGGGGGAACACCGGGGAGCTGTTTTTT. Combining the CDR3 with reference TRBV19 and TRBJ2-2 gives the whole variable domain DGGITQSPKYLFRKEGQNVTLSCEQNLNHDAMYWYRQDPGQGLRLIYYSQIVNDFQKGDIAEGYSVSREKKESFPLTVTSAQKNPTAFYLCASSGGLAGGNTGELFFGEGSRLTVL.